Listed below are T cell receptor beta chains from one sample, sequenced in a study of identifying expanded T cells in peripheral blood. Here immunoSEQ multiplex PCR was the method, and the copy in TCRdb shows in-frame clones only, minus some. Of roughly 100,000 clones listed, approximately 90% were seen once; the top ten hold roughly 17%. Sequences were obtained from blood. These receptor sequences come from a person aged 18 to 75 in good health. The CDR3 runs from the conserved cysteine through the conserved F or W. A D gene is named only where the DNA matches it firmly. Not every row has a clone size; where given, it reads once, few, many or a size class.

V,J,size,D,CDR3,DNA
TRBV6-6,TRBJ2-3,NA,NA,CASSRVAVDTQYF,TGTGCCAGCAGTCGGGTAGCGGTGGATACGCAGTATTTT
TRBV5-6,TRBJ1-4,NA,NA,CASSSRTRLGEKLFF,TGTGCCAGCAGTTCCAGGACCAGGCTGGGTGAAAAACTGTTTTTT
TRBV10-3,TRBJ1-1,NA,TRBD1,CAISATGDRYTEAFF,TGTGCCATCAGTGCGACAGGGGACCGGTACACTGAAGCTTTCTTT
TRBV7-9,TRBJ1-1,NA,NA,CASSSKQGYLFPNTEAFF,TGTGCCAGCAGCTCAAAACAGGGATACCTATTTCCGAACACTGAAGCTTTCTTT
TRBV15,TRBJ2-5,NA,NA,CATSRERWETQYF,TGTGCCACCAGCAGAGAGCGCTGGGAGACCCAGTACTTC
TRBV19,TRBJ2-4,NA,NA,CASSPGGTIQYF,TGTGCCAGTAGCCCTGGGGGCACCATTCAGTACTTC
TRBV6-5,TRBJ1-2,once,NA,CAAALDGFDGYTF,TGTGCCGCTGCCCTCGACGGGTTTGACGGCTACACCTTC
TRBV29-1,TRBJ1-3,NA,NA,CSVVTSTGNTIYF,TGCAGCGTTGTGACATCCACTGGAAACACCATATATTTT
TRBV23-1,TRBJ2-7,NA,TRBD2,CASPIPGGASYEQYF,TGCGCCAGCCCTATACCGGGGGGTGCCAGCTACGAGCAGTACTTC
TRBV7-7,TRBJ2-7,NA,NA,CASSLEENYEQYF,TGTGCCAGCAGCTTAGAAGAAAACTACGAGCAGTACTTC
TRBV6-1,TRBJ1-2,once,TRBD1,CASRDRDRSIYGYTF,TGTGCCAGCAGAGACCGGGACAGGTCTATCTATGGCTACACCTTC
TRBV30,TRBJ2-2,NA,NA,CAKGVTGELFF,TGTGCCAAAGGGGTCACCGGGGAGCTGTTTTTT
TRBV23-1,TRBJ2-2,once,NA,CASSQSPPGHRAGELFF,TGCGCCAGCAGTCAGTCCCCCCCAGGCCATCGGGCCGGGGAGCTGTTTTTT
TRBV4-3,TRBJ1-1,NA,NA,CASSRGGTEAFF,TGCGCCAGCAGTCGGGGGGGGACTGAAGCTTTCTTT
TRBV4-3,TRBJ1-1,NA,TRBD1,CASSQRIGQGFTTEAFF,TGCGCCAGCAGCCAAAGAATTGGACAGGGGTTTACCACTGAAGCTTTCTTT
TRBV7-2,TRBJ2-4,once,NA,CASSLTPAKNIQYF,TGTGCCAGCAGCTTAACGCCAGCCAAAAACATTCAGTACTTC
TRBV7-8,TRBJ2-5,NA,TRBD2,CASSFGLAGGRRDETQYF,TGTGCCAGCAGCTTTGGACTAGCGGGGGGCCGGAGGGATGAGACCCAGTACTTC
TRBV11-1,TRBJ1-3,NA,NA,CASSWAATASGNTIYF,TGTGCCAGCAGCTGGGCAGCCACCGCCTCTGGAAACACCATATATTTT
TRBV5-6,TRBJ1-1,NA,NA,CASSLYPSPAEAFF,TGTGCCAGCAGCTTGTATCCTTCACCGGCGGAAGCTTTCTTT
TRBV7-2,TRBJ2-7,NA,TRBD1,CASSSGQAKEYF,TGTGCCAGCAGCTCGGGACAGGCGAAGGAGTACTTC
TRBV14,TRBJ2-3,NA,TRBD1,CASSQSGTGGFLSDTQYF,TGTGCCAGCAGCCAGTCCGGGACAGGGGGCTTCCTATCGGATACGCAGTATTTT
TRBV18,TRBJ2-2,few,TRBD1,CASSPPGQGAFAGELFF,TGTGCCAGCTCACCACCGGGACAGGGGGCTTTCGCCGGGGAGCTGTTTTTT
TRBV2,TRBJ1-5,NA,NA,CASSDLGVNQPQHF,TGTGCCAGCAGTGATCTAGGAGTCAATCAGCCCCAGCATTTT
TRBV4-3,TRBJ1-3,few,NA,CASSLYPTQVNTIYF,TGCGCCAGCAGCCTCTACCCCACCCAAGTAAACACCATATATTTT
TRBV6-5,TRBJ1-5,NA,NA,CASSDVGRQPQHF,TGTGCCAGCAGTGATGTGGGGCGTCAGCCCCAGCATTTT
TRBV6-5,TRBJ1-6,once,NA,CASSYSLALNSPLHF,TGTGCCAGCAGTTACTCGCTTGCGCTTAATTCACCCCTCCACTTT
TRBV19,TRBJ2-7,once,TRBD1,CASSHRGQGNEQYF,TGTGCCAGTAGCCACCGGGGACAGGGCAACGAGCAGTACTTC
TRBV6-5,TRBJ2-1,NA,NA,CASSSNPGNFRNEQFF,TGTGCCAGCAGTTCCAATCCTGGAAACTTTAGAAATGAGCAGTTCTTC
TRBV5-6,TRBJ1-6,NA,NA,CASSLDSGTHSPLHF,TGTGCCAGCAGCTTGGATTCGGGGACCCATTCACCCCTCCACTTT
TRBV19,TRBJ2-7,few,TRBD1,CASSVQQGARQYF,TGTGCCAGTAGTGTCCAACAGGGGGCAAGACAGTACTTC
TRBV18,TRBJ1-2,NA,NA,CASSPPFNYGYTF,TGTGCCAGCTCACCGCCCTTTAACTATGGCTACACCTTC
TRBV29-1,TRBJ2-5,once,TRBD1,CSAKRTGTGEETQYF,TGCAGCGCCAAGAGAACCGGGACAGGGGAAGAGACCCAGTACTTC
TRBV18,TRBJ1-2,NA,NA,CASSPGTDNYGYTF,TGTGCCAGCTCACCAGGCACGGATAACTATGGCTACACCTTC
TRBV28,TRBJ1-1,NA,NA,CASSDFGGWGEAFF,TGTGCCAGCAGTGATTTCGGGGGCTGGGGTGAAGCTTTCTTT
TRBV4-3,TRBJ1-2,NA,NA,CASSQVHDSNYGYTF,TGCGCCAGCAGCCAAGTTCACGACTCTAACTATGGCTACACCTTC
TRBV4-2,TRBJ2-7,NA,NA,CASSLGVNAYEQYF,TGTGCCAGCAGCCTTGGGGTGAACGCCTACGAGCAGTACTTC
TRBV6-1,TRBJ1-2,few,NA,CATHRGYGYTF,TGTGCCACCCATAGGGGTTATGGCTACACCTTC
TRBV4-3,TRBJ2-7,NA,NA,CASSQGLSSYEQYF,TGCGCCAGCAGCCAAGGATTAAGCTCCTACGAGCAGTACTTC
TRBV7-8,TRBJ1-5,few,NA,CASSLVPGNNQPQHF,TGTGCCAGCAGCTTAGTCCCAGGGAACAATCAGCCCCAGCATTTT
TRBV7-8,TRBJ2-3,NA,TRBD2,CASSLVQRGADTQYF,TGTGCCAGCAGCTTAGTCCAGCGGGGGGCGGATACGCAGTATTTT
TRBV7-9,TRBJ2-7,NA,NA,CASSLGRDTNSYEQYF,TGTGCCAGCAGCTTAGGGCGGGACACTAACTCCTACGAGCAGTACTTC
TRBV10-3,TRBJ1-2,NA,TRBD1,CAISSPGQGFRNYGYTF,TGTGCCATCAGCTCCCCTGGACAGGGGTTCCGAAACTATGGCTACACCTTC
TRBV18,TRBJ2-5,NA,TRBD2,CASSPSASGGARETQYF,TGTGCCAGCTCACCATCGGCTAGCGGGGGGGCCCGGGAGACCCAGTACTTC
TRBV11-2,TRBJ2-7,NA,TRBD1,CASSSDRGRRYEQYF,TGTGCCAGCAGCTCCGACAGGGGGCGGCGATACGAGCAGTACTTC
TRBV13,TRBJ2-7,NA,TRBD2,CASSGMWGGQGEQYF,TGTGCCAGCAGCGGGATGTGGGGGGGTCAGGGAGAGCAGTACTTC
TRBV7-9,TRBJ2-6,NA,NA,CASSQHNSGANVLTF,TGTGCCAGCAGCCAACATAACTCTGGGGCCAACGTCCTGACTTTC
TRBV10-3,TRBJ1-1,few,NA,CASSYNTVGGGSAFF,TGTGCCAGCAGTTATAATACGGTCGGAGGGGGATCAGCTTTCTTT
TRBV5-8,TRBJ2-5,once,NA,CASRDGMVVQETQYF,TGTGCCAGCAGGGACGGGATGGTGGTGCAAGAGACCCAGTACTTC
TRBV28,TRBJ2-7,NA,TRBD1,CASSLTGDTYEQYF,TGTGCCAGCAGCTTGACAGGGGATACCTACGAGCAGTACTTC
TRBV4-2,TRBJ2-1,NA,NA,CASSQDTFGDEQFF,TGTGCCAGCAGCCAAGACACCTTCGGCGATGAGCAGTTCTTC
TRBV15,TRBJ2-5,NA,TRBD2,CATSREGLAGVYQETQYF,TGTGCCACCAGCAGAGAAGGACTAGCGGGAGTTTACCAAGAGACCCAGTACTTC
TRBV5-1,TRBJ2-1,NA,TRBD2,CASSFGQPGGNEQFF,TGCGCCAGCAGCTTCGGGCAGCCGGGGGGCAATGAGCAGTTCTTC
TRBV28,TRBJ2-6,NA,TRBD1,CASRTSGTGGMGANVLTF,TGTGCCAGCAGAACCTCCGGGACAGGGGGCATGGGGGCCAACGTCCTGACTTTC
TRBV14,TRBJ1-6,NA,NA,CASSPGHYNSPLHF,TGTGCCAGCAGCCCTGGACACTATAATTCACCCCTCCACTTT
TRBV7-2,TRBJ2-2,NA,NA,CASSRVYLTRELFF,TGTGCCAGCAGCCGGGTCTACCTAACTCGGGAGCTGTTTTTT